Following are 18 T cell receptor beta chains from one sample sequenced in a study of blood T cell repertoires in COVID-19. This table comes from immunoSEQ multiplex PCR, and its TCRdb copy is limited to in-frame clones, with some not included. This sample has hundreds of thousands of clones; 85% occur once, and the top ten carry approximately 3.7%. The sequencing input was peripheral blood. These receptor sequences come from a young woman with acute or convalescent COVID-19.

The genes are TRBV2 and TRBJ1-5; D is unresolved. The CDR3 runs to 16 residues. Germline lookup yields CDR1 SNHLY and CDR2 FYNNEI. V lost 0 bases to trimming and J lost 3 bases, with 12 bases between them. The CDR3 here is CASSEASPHINQPQHF. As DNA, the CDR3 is TGTGCCAGCAGTGAAGCCAGTCCGCACATCAATCAGCCCCAGCATTTT.

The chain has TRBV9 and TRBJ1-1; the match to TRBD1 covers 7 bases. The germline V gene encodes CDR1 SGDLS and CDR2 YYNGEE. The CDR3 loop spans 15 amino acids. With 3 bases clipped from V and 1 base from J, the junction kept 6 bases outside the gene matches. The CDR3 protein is CASSAIRQGNTEAFF. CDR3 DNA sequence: TGTGCCAGCAGCGCAATTCGACAGGGGAACACTGAAGCTTTCTTT.

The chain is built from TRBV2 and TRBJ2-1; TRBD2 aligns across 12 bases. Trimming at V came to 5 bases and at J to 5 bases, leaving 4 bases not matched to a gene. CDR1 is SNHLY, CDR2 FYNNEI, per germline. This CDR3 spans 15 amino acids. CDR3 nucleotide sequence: TGTGCCAGCAGTAAGACTAGCGGGGGTCACAATGAGCAGTTCTTC. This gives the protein CASSKTSGGHNEQFF.

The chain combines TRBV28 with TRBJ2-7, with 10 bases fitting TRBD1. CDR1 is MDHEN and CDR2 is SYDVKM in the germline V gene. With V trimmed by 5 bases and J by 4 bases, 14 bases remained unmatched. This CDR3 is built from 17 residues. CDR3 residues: CASSPAGQGVSYYEQYF. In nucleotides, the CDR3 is TGTGCCAGCAGTCCCGCCGGACAGGGGGTTTCATATTACGAGCAGTACTTC.

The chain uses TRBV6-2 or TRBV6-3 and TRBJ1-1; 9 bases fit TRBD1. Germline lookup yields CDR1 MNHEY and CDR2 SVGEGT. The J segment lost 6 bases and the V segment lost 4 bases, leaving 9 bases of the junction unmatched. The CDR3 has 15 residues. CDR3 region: CASSSHRGLGSEAFF. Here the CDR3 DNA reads TGTGCCAGCAGTTCCCACAGGGGGCTCGGATCTGAAGCTTTCTTT.

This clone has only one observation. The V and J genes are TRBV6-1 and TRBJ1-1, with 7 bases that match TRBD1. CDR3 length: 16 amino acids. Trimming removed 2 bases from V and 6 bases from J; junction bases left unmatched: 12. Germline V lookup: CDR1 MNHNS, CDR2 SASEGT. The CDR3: CASSETLGTVEPEAFF. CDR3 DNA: TGTGCCAGCAGTGAAACCCTCGGGACAGTGGAACCTGAAGCTTTCTTT.

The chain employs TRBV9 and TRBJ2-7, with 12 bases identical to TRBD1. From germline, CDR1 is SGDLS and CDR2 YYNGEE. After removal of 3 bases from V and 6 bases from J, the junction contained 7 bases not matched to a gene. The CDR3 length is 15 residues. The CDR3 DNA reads TGTGCCAGCAGCGGTACACGGGACAGGGGGCCCGAGCAGTACTTC. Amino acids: CASSGTRDRGPEQYF.

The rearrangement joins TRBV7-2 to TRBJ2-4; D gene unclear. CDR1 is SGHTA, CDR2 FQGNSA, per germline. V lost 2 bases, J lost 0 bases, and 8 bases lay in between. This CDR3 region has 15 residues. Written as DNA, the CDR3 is TGTGCCAGCAGCTTACCACTACTAGCCAAAAACATTCAGTACTTC. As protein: CASSLPLLAKNIQYF.

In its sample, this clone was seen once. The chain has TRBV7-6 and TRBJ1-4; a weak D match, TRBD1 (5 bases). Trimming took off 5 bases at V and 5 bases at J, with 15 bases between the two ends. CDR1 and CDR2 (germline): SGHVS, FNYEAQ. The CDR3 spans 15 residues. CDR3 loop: CASSRSDKANEKLFF. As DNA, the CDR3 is TGTGCCAGCAGCCGATCGGACAAAGCCAATGAAAAACTGTTTTTT.

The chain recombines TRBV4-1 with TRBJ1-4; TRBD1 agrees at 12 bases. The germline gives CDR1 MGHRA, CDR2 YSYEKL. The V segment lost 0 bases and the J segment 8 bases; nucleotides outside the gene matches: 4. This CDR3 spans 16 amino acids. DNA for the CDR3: TGCGCCAGCAGCCAAGAGATCGGGACAGGGGGCGAAAAACTGTTTTTT. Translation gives CASSQEIGTGGEKLFF.

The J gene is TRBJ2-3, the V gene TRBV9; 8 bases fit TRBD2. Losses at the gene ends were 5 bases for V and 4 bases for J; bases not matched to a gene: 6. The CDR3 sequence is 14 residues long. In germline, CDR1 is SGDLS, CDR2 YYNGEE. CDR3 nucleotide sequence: TGTGCCAGCAGGGGGACTAGTCCCGCAGATACGCAGTATTTT. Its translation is CASRGTSPADTQYF.

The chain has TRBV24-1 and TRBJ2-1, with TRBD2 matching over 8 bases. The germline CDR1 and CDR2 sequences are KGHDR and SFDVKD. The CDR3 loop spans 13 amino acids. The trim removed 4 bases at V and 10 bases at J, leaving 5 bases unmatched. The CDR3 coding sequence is TGTGCCACCAGTGAATTAGCGGGGCAAGAGCAGTTCTTC. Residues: CATSELAGQEQFF.

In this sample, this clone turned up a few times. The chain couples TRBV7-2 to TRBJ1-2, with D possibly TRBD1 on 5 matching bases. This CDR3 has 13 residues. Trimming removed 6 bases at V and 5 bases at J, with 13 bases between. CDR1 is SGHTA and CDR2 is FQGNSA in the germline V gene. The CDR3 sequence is CASSTDRRYGYTF. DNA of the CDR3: TGTGCCAGCAGTACCGACAGAAGATATGGCTACACCTTC.

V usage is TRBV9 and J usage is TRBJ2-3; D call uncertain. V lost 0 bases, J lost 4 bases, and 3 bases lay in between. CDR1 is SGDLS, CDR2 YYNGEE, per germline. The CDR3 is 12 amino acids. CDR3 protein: CASSVAADTQYF. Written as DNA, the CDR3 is TGTGCCAGCAGCGTAGCCGCAGATACGCAGTATTTT.

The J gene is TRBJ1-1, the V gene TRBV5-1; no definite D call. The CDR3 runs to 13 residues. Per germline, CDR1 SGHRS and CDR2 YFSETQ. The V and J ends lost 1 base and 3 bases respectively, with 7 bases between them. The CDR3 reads CASSLFPDTEAFF. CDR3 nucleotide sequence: TGCGCCAGCAGCTTGTTTCCGGACACTGAAGCTTTCTTT.

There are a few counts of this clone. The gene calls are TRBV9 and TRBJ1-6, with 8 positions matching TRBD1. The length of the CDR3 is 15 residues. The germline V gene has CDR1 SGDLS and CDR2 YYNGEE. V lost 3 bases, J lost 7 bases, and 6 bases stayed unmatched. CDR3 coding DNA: TGTGCCAGCAGCGCCCGGACAGGGACAAATTCACCCCTCCACTTT. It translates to CASSARTGTNSPLHF.

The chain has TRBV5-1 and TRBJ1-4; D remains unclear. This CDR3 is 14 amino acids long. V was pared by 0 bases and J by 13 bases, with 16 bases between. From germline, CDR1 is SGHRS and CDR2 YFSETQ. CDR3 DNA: TGCGCCAGCAGCTTGGATCGGTCTGGCGGAGGACTGTTTTTT. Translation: CASSLDRSGGGLFF.

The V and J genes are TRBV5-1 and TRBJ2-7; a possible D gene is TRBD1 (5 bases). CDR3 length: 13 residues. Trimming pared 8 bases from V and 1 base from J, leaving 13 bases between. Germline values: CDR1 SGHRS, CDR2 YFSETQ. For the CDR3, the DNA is TGCGCCAGTTCAGGACAAGGGTCCTACGAGCAGTACTTC. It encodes CASSGQGSYEQYF.